Detailed here is one T cell receptor beta chain. Its antigen is still unknown. V was clipped by 5 bases and J by 5 bases, with 13 bases between them. Germline assignment: CDR1 DFQATT and CDR2 SNEGSKA (reference sequence). The CDR3 loop spans 14 amino acids. Oncomine TCR Beta short-read sequencing was applied to DNA from cultured CD4+ T cells. Each CDR3 protein gets one entry after TCRdb re-called the PCR reads with MiXCR. The sample lists fewer than 15,000 distinct CDR3 sequences, roughly three fifths occurring once. The data derive from a study of vaccination and CD4 T cells after COVID-19. Study-level findings and limits: The study found median SARS-CoV-2-reactive clonotypes rising from approximately 21 to 40, not significantly.

Specified treatment: approximately nine-day PBMC culture with coronavirus spike peptide pools or control peptides (ViraFEST assay). For ViraFEST, peptide pools expanded antigen-specific T cells, after which the TCRs were sequenced. Culture conditions combined 1.5 million to 2.5 million PBMCs per well with around 9.2 IU/ml IL-2 and roughly 10 ug/ml peptide pools. The V call is TRBV20-1, the J call TRBJ1-6; D ambiguous. The sequence derives from a human donor who had recovered from COVID-19. Sequencing input: CD4+ T cells from blood, cultured in vitro. The CDR3 bases are TGCAGTGCTCCCGAGGGTTACAATAATTCACCCCTCCACTTT. Its protein is CSAPEGYNNSPLHF.